Presented here are 23 T cell receptor beta chains from one specimen sequenced in a study of shared clonotypes between healthy human individuals. Method: immunoSEQ multiplex PCR; TCRdb's copy keeps in-frame clones and lacks some. The table includes about 980,000 clones, over 60% detected once. Sequenced: memory CD4+ T cells sorted from blood. Regarding subset: CD45RA-negative fraction. The receptors come from a man aged 18 to 29 in good health.

The chain recombines TRBV25-1 with TRBJ1-5; D ambiguous. This CDR3 comprises 15 residues. Trimming left V 2 bases short and J 2 bases short, with 10 bases between. CDR1 and CDR2 from the germline V gene are MGHDK and SYGVNS. The CDR3 region is CASSERGTGNQPQHF. The CDR3 nucleotides are TGTGCCAGCAGTGAACGGGGTACGGGCAATCAGCCCCAGCATTTT.

The chain recombines TRBV28 with TRBJ1-1; perhaps TRBD1 as D (5 bases). Trimming pared 3 bases from V and 0 bases from J, leaving 8 bases between. CDR1 is MDHEN and CDR2 is SYDVKM in the germline V gene. The CDR3 extends over 14 amino acids. CDR3 bases: TGTGCCAGCAGTTTTAGGGGTATGAACACTGAAGCTTTCTTT. This translates into CASSFRGMNTEAFF.

In the case of this clone: A much larger clone is a single base away; this may be a read error. The chain links TRBV27 to TRBJ2-2, with D possibly matching TRBD2 (6 bases). Germline V gene lookup returns CDR1 MNHEY and CDR2 SMNVEV (reference sequence). Trimming took off 2 bases at V and 2 bases at J, with 9 bases between the two ends. The CDR3 has 15 residues. CDR3 region: CASSLAGRNTGELFF. In DNA, the CDR3 is TGTGCCAGCAGTTTAGCGGGGAGAAACACCGGGGAGCTGTTTTTT.

The chain uses TRBV5-1 and TRBJ2-5; the match to TRBD2 covers 7 bases. The CDR3 sequence is 14 residues long. The J segment lost 8 bases and the V segment lost 1 base, leaving 8 bases of the junction unmatched. Germline V gene data show CDR1 as SGHRS and CDR2 as YFSETQ. Written as DNA, the CDR3 is TGCGCCAGCAGCTTGTTGCGGGAGTGGGATACCCAGTACTTC. This encodes CASSLLREWDTQYF.

Concerning this clone itself: Other DNA sequences in the sample encode the same CDR3. The chain links TRBV2 to TRBJ2-7; D gene ambiguous. The germline V gene has CDR1 SNHLY and CDR2 FYNNEI. The CDR3 contains 12 residues. V lost 2 bases and J 1 base, leaving 3 bases between the germline ends. DNA of the CDR3: TGTGCCAGCAGTGAACAGTCCTACGAGCAGTACTTC. Translation gives CASSEQSYEQYF.

This chain joins TRBV9 and TRBJ2-2; either TRBD1 or TRBD2 may supply D (6 bases each). V lost 5 bases and J lost 3, with 11 bases in between. CDR3 length equals 14 residues. Per germline, CDR1 SGDLS and CDR2 YYNGEE. CDR3 residues: CASRRGADTGELFF. Written as DNA, the CDR3 is TGTGCCAGCAGAAGGGGGGCGGACACCGGGGAGCTGTTTTTT.

The rearrangement uses TRBV19 and TRBJ1-1, with 9 positions matching TRBD1. V gave up 5 bases and J gave up 3 bases; unmatched junction bases: 13. The CDR3 has 17 amino acids. CDR1 and CDR2 (germline): LNHDA, SQIVND (reference sequence). The CDR3 here is CASSPLANRGPHTEAFF. The CDR3 coding sequence is TGTGCCAGTAGTCCTCTGGCGAACAGGGGGCCCCACACTGAAGCTTTCTTT. The whole variable domain, remainder taken from reference TRBV19 and TRBJ1-1, is DGGITQSPKYLFRKEGQNVTLSCEQNLNHDAMYWYRQDPGQGLRLIYYSQIVNDFQKGDIAEGYSVSREKKESFPLTVTSAQKNPTAFYLCASSPLANRGPHTEAFFGQGTRLTVV.

As regards this clone: Other DNA sequences within the sample encode an identical CDR3. The chain carries TRBV27 and TRBJ1-3; a weak D match, TRBD1 (5 bases). V dropped 3 bases and J dropped 0 bases, with 9 bases sitting between them. Looked up from germline, CDR1 is MNHEY and CDR2 is SMNVEV (reference sequence). The CDR3 runs to 15 residues. In DNA form, the CDR3 reads TGTGCCAGCAGTTTGACAGCCTCCTCTGGAAACACCATATATTTT. Its protein product is CASSLTASSGNTIYF.

This clone has a single count. V and J are TRBV5-8 and TRBJ2-7; 10 bases map to TRBD2. Germline V gene data show CDR1 as SGHTS and CDR2 as YDEGEE. Losses at the gene ends were 2 bases for V and 9 bases for J; bases not matched to a gene: 8. CDR3 length: 14 amino acids. The CDR3 here is CASSFQRGGSAQYF. CDR3 nucleotides: TGTGCCAGCAGCTTCCAGCGGGGGGGGAGTGCGCAGTACTTC.

The chain is built from TRBV10-1 and TRBJ1-1; D not certain. This CDR3 has 14 amino acids. Germline V gene sequence: CDR1 WNHNN, CDR2 SYGVQD (reference sequence). With 4 bases removed from V and 5 bases from J, the gap between germline ends came to 14 bases. The CDR3 sequence: CASSVDPRGTEAFF. Written as DNA, the CDR3 is TGCGCCAGCAGTGTGGACCCTAGAGGGACTGAAGCTTTCTTT.

This sequence joins TRBV10-2 and TRBJ1-2; D gene uncertain. CDR1 is WSHSY, CDR2 SAAADI, per germline. V was pared by 4 bases and J by 8 bases, with 20 bases between. The CDR3 covers 15 residues. CDR3 DNA sequence: TGCGCCAGCAGTGGGTTCGAGAAGGGAACGACCGGCTACACCTTC. The encoded protein is CASSGFEKGTTGYTF.

The chain recombines TRBV4-2 with TRBJ1-1; D not resolved. CDR1 and CDR2 from the germline V gene are LGHNA and YNFKEQ. CDR3 length equals 13 residues. V was cut by 5 bases and J by 0 bases, with 7 bases left in between. In DNA, the CDR3 is TGTGCCAGCAGCTATAGACTGAACACTGAAGCTTTCTTT. It codes for CASSYRLNTEAFF.

This clone was found a few times. The V call is TRBV5-1, the J call TRBJ1-1; 7 nucleotides line up with TRBD1. The junction had 8 bases not matched to a gene; V was cut back by 4 bases and J by 2 bases. CDR1 and CDR2 (germline): SGHRS, YFSETQ. The CDR3 contains 15 residues. The CDR3 reads CASSPIGTDNTEAFF. The CDR3 coding sequence is TGCGCCAGCAGCCCCATCGGGACAGATAACACTGAAGCTTTCTTT.

The chain joins TRBV6-5 to TRBJ1-1, with D tentatively TRBD1 (5 bases). Germline-derived CDR1 and CDR2 are MNHEY and SVGAGI. The CDR3 totals 11 residues. V was shortened by 7 bases and J by 7 bases, with 10 bases between the two germline ends. CDR3 nucleotides: TGTGCCAGCACCTCCCAGGGTGAAGCTTTCTTT. Translated: CASTSQGEAFF.

This clone came up a few times. The sample holds other DNA sequences that translate to the same CDR3. The CDR3, as DNA: TGCGCCAGCAGTTCGACAGGGGGCGAAACTGAAGCTTTCTTT. It specifies CASSSTGGETEAFF. J is TRBJ1-1 and V is TRBV5-1, with 10 bases fitting TRBD1. Germline-derived CDR1 and CDR2 are SGHRS and YFSETQ. V lost 5 bases to trimming and J lost 5 bases; unmatched junction nucleotides: 6. The CDR3 has 14 amino acids. The variable domain in full, completed from reference TRBV5-1 and TRBJ1-1, reads KAGVTQTPRYLIKTRGQQVTLSCSPISGHRSVSWYQQTPGQGLQFLFEYFSETQRNKGNFPGRFSGRQFSNSRSEMNVSTLELGDSALYLCASSSTGGETEAFFGQGTRLTVV.

The chain uses TRBV19 and TRBJ2-7, with D unresolved. The CDR3 is 18 residues long. Germline V lookup: CDR1 LNHDA, CDR2 SQIVND (reference sequence). V was clipped by 5 bases and J by 1 base, with 24 bases between them. The chain's CDR3 is CASSPIWAGSLGSYEQYF. The CDR3 DNA reads as TGTGCCAGTAGTCCAATATGGGCAGGCTCCTTAGGGTCCTACGAGCAGTACTTC. The variable domain in full, completed from reference TRBV19 and TRBJ2-7, reads DGGITQSPKYLFRKEGQNVTLSCEQNLNHDAMYWYRQDPGQGLRLIYYSQIVNDFQKGDIAEGYSVSREKKESFPLTVTSAQKNPTAFYLCASSPIWAGSLGSYEQYFGPGTRLTVT.

The gene calls are TRBV10-3 and TRBJ1-5; D remains ambiguous. The CDR3 consists of 13 residues. V was trimmed by 4 bases and J by 5 bases, leaving 9 bases between them. Germline CDR1 reads ENHRY; CDR2 reads SYGVKD. The CDR3 region has the DNA TGTGCCATCAGTGCAGGCGGTCATCAGCCCCAGCATTTT. Translated, it gives CAISAGGHQPQHF.

The CDR3 sequence: CASSAGQKQYF. The CDR3 coding sequence is TGTGCCAGCAGCGCCGGACAGAAGCAGTACTTC. The rearrangement joins TRBV11-2 to TRBJ2-7, with a weak D call TRBD1 (6 bases). V gave up 5 bases and J gave up 8 bases, with 10 bases separating them. The germline gives CDR1 SGHAT, CDR2 FQNNGV. The CDR3 contains 11 residues.

This clone turned up a few times. The V call is TRBV10-2, the J call TRBJ2-3; the D gene is possibly TRBD2 (6 bases). V dropped 10 bases and J dropped 0 bases, with 20 bases sitting between them. Germline CDR1 reads WSHSY; CDR2 reads SAAADI. The CDR3 is 16 amino acids. CDR3 bases: TGCGCCACCGAGGCCGTCGGGGGAGGAAGCACAGATACGCAGTATTTT. Its protein product is CATEAVGGGSTDTQYF.

The V and J genes are TRBV2 and TRBJ2-7; D may match TRBD1 or TRBD2 (7 bases each). CDR3 length: 13 residues. CDR1 is SNHLY and CDR2 is FYNNEI in the germline V gene. V lost 9 bases to trimming and J lost 2 bases, with 14 bases between them. The CDR3 sequence: CARGRGRPYEQYF. In nucleotides, the CDR3 is TGTGCCAGAGGGAGGGGGCGTCCCTACGAGCAGTACTTC.

The CDR3 DNA reads as TGTGCCAGCAGTGATGAGGGGGCCACCACAGATACGCAGTATTTT. This encodes CASSDEGATTDTQYF. The chain couples TRBV6-1 to TRBJ2-3; 7 bases map to TRBD1. CDR3 size: 15 residues. J lost 2 bases, V lost 3 bases, and 5 bases had no gene match. Germline-derived CDR1 and CDR2 are MNHNS and SASEGT.

This clone was detected only once. The chain uses TRBV9 and TRBJ2-3; TRBD1 might be the D (6 bases). The CDR3 has 14 amino acids. The germline V and J ends were trimmed by 7 bases and 2 bases, with 14 bases remaining between them. The germline gives CDR1 SGDLS, CDR2 YYNGEE. The CDR3 here is CASDGGQLTDTQYF. CDR3 coding DNA: TGTGCCAGCGACGGAGGACAGCTCACAGATACGCAGTATTTT.

The chain is built from TRBV30 and TRBJ2-4; D unresolved. CDR1 is GTSNPN, CDR2 SVGIG, per germline (reference sequence). This CDR3 has 11 residues. Deletions cut 3 bases from V and 5 bases from J, with 5 bases between. The CDR3 sequence is CAWRVENIQYF. CDR3 sequence (DNA): TGTGCCTGGAGGGTAGAAAACATTCAGTACTTC.